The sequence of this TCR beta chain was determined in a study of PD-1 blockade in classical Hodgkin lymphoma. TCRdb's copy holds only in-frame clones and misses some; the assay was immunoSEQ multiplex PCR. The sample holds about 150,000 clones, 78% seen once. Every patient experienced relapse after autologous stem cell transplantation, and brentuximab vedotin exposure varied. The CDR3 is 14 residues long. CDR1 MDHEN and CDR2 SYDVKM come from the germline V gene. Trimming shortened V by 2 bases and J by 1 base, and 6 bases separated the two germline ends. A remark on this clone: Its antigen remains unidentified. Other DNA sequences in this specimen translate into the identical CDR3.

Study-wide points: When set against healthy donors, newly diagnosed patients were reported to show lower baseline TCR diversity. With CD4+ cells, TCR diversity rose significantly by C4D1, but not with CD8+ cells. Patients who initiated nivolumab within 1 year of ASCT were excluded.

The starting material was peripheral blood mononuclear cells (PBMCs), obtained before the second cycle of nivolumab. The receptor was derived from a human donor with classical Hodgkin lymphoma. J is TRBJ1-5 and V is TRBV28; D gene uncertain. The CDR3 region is CASSLAGSNQPQHF. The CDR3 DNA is TGTGCCAGCAGTTTAGCGGGAAGCAATCAGCCCCAGCATTTT.